The 23 T cell receptor beta chains below all came from one sample that was sequenced in a study of shared clonotypes between healthy human individuals. TCRdb's copy holds only in-frame clones and misses some; the assay was immunoSEQ multiplex PCR. The sample lists a few million clones, 95% occurring once. Sequences were obtained from naive CD4+ T cells sorted from blood. This sample's subset: CD45RA+ positively selected. These receptors were collected from a man between 18 and 29 years old in good health.

V usage is TRBV6-5 and J usage is TRBJ1-2, with unresolved D. CDR1 and CDR2 from the germline V gene are MNHEY and SVGAGI. Trimming removed 7 bases at V and 2 bases at J, with 11 bases between. This CDR3 is built from 13 residues. In DNA form, the CDR3 reads TGTGCCAGCACCCGAGGCAGAAACTATGGCTACACCTTC. Protein product: CASTRGRNYGYTF.

The CDR3 loop is CASSLVTGGYTF. In nucleotides, the CDR3 is TGTGCCAGCAGCTTAGTGACGGGGGGCTACACCTTC. The chain recombines TRBV11-2 with TRBJ1-2; D is ambiguous. The CDR3 is made up of 12 amino acids. CDR1 and CDR2 from the germline V gene are SGHAT and FQNNGV. Between the trimmed V and J ends, which lost 1 base and 8 bases, there was a span of 8 bases.

The rearrangement links TRBV30 to TRBJ1-2, with TRBD1 matching over 7 bases. This CDR3 is 14 amino acids long. Germline CDR1 is GTSNPN and CDR2 is SVGIG (reference sequence). V gave up 5 bases and J gave up 2 bases; unmatched junction bases: 8. The CDR3 sequence is CAWDVGTANYGYTF. DNA for the CDR3: TGTGCCTGGGACGTTGGGACAGCCAACTATGGCTACACCTTC.

The DNA of the CDR3 is TGTGCCAGCAGTTTATCGGGAGCCAGACGAAGCAATCAGCCCCAGCATTTT. Encoded protein: CASSLSGARRSNQPQHF. The V and J genes are TRBV28 and TRBJ1-5; D uncertain. Germline lookup yields CDR1 MDHEN and CDR2 SYDVKM. CDR3 length: 17 residues. Trimming left V 1 base short and J 1 base short, with 14 bases between.

This clone occurred once. The gene calls are TRBV10-3 and TRBJ2-7; D ambiguous. Looked up from germline, CDR1 is ENHRY and CDR2 is SYGVKD. CDR3 length equals 15 residues. V lost 0 bases, J lost 3 bases, and 12 bases lay in between. The CDR3 DNA is TGTGCCATCAGTGAGTCGGGCGCCCCCCTCTACGAGCAGTACTTC. Protein sequence: CAISESGAPLYEQYF.

V and J are TRBV5-1 and TRBJ2-5, with TRBD2 matching 15 bases. CDR3 size: 15 residues. Per germline, CDR1 SGHRS and CDR2 YFSETQ. With 7 bases clipped from V and 2 bases from J, the junction kept 3 bases outside the gene matches. The DNA of the CDR3 is TGCGCCAGCCAGGGACTAGCGGGGGGACAAGAGACCCAGTACTTC. Protein product: CASQGLAGGQETQYF.

The chain employs TRBV5-4 and TRBJ2-1; 9 bases are a match to TRBD2. Germline values: CDR1 SGHNT, CDR2 YYREEE (reference sequence). The CDR3 spans 18 residues. The trim removed 0 bases at V and 0 bases at J, leaving 7 bases unmatched. CDR3 protein: CASSLGTSALSSYNEQFF. The CDR3 DNA follows: TGTGCCAGCAGCTTGGGGACTAGCGCCTTGAGCTCCTACAATGAGCAGTTCTTC.

V gene TRBV7-9 combines with J gene TRBJ1-5; D not certain. The germline CDR1 and CDR2 sequences are SEHNR and FQNEAQ (reference sequence). V lost 6 bases and J lost 0, with 21 bases in between. The CDR3 runs 18 residues. The CDR3 protein is CASRCTIPGYNSNQPQHF. The CDR3, as DNA: TGTGCCAGCAGGTGTACTATTCCGGGGTATAATAGCAATCAGCCCCAGCATTTT.

This clone was recorded once. The rearrangement joins TRBV11-2 to TRBJ2-3, with TRBD2 matching over 9 bases. The CDR3 runs to 16 residues. Per germline, CDR1 SGHAT and CDR2 FQNNGV. V trimming: 0 bases; J trimming: 3 bases; junction bases outside the gene matches: 4. DNA for the CDR3: TGTGCCAGCAGCTTAGATAGCGGGGGAGTGACAGATACGCAGTATTTT. Its translation is CASSLDSGGVTDTQYF.

For the CDR3, the DNA is TGCGCCAGCAGCATCACAGGGGGCATCACCTACGAGCAGTACTTC. Translating gives CASSITGGITYEQYF. The V and J genes are TRBV5-1 and TRBJ2-7; 9 bases are a match to TRBD1. Germline CDR1 and CDR2: SGHRS and YFSETQ. This CDR3 is 15 amino acids long. Trimming at V came to 4 bases and at J to 2 bases, leaving 7 bases not matched to a gene.

CDR3 nucleotide sequence: TGTGCCAGCAGCCGAGGGACAGATAGCAATCAGCCCCAGCATTTT. Translating gives CASSRGTDSNQPQHF. The chain carries TRBV6-6 and TRBJ1-5, with TRBD1 identical over 7 bases. The germline V gene has CDR1 MNHNY and CDR2 SVGAGI (reference sequence). V lost 6 bases and J lost 0; bases outside the gene matches: 5. There are 15 residues in the CDR3.

The chain links TRBV9 to TRBJ2-1; unclear D gene. Germline CDR1 is SGDLS and CDR2 is YYNGEE. This CDR3 is built from 13 residues. The V end was cut by 0 bases, the J end by 9 bases, with 10 bases between. The CDR3 coding sequence is TGTGCCAGCAGCGTAGAAGGGCGTAGTGAGCAGTTCTTC. This translates into CASSVEGRSEQFF.

V and J are TRBV2 and TRBJ1-1; D remains ambiguous. CDR3 length: 10 residues. The germline gives CDR1 SNHLY, CDR2 FYNNEI. Trimming removed 10 bases at V and 4 bases at J, with 7 bases between. In nucleotides, the CDR3 is TGTGCCATATGGGGCACTGAAGCTTTCTTT. Its translation is CAIWGTEAFF.

V and J are TRBV6-5 and TRBJ2-4; 7 bases match TRBD2. CDR1 and CDR2 from the germline V gene are MNHEY and SVGAGI. The J segment lost 5 bases and the V segment lost 8 bases, leaving 0 bases of the junction unmatched. This CDR3 is built from 11 residues. CDR3 nucleotide sequence: TGTGCCAGCCGGGAGGAAAACATTCAGTACTTC. Translation gives CASREENIQYF.

V and J are TRBV6-5 and TRBJ2-5; weak D call: TRBD2 (5 bases). The length of the CDR3 is 11 residues. V lost 8 bases and J lost 5, with 9 bases in between. Germline-derived CDR1 and CDR2 are MNHEY and SVGAGI. The CDR3 loop reads CASGSRETQYF. The CDR3 DNA reads as TGTGCCAGCGGGAGTCGGGAGACCCAGTACTTC.

The V call is TRBV5-1, the J call TRBJ2-1, with a weak D call TRBD2 (5 bases). The ends were cut back, 0 bases at V and 8 bases at J, with 15 bases in the middle. The CDR3 is 15 amino acids. Per the germline V gene, CDR1 is SGHRS and CDR2 is YFSETQ. In nucleotides, the CDR3 is TGCGCCAGCAGCTTGGCACCGGGGTTTGTCGATGAGCAGTTCTTC. Protein: CASSLAPGFVDEQFF.

This clone was observed a handful of times. Other DNA sequences in the sample encode the same CDR3. This sequence joins TRBV6-1 and TRBJ2-3; TRBD2 is a possible D gene (5 bases). V lost 0 bases, J lost 1 base, and 5 bases lay in between. CDR3 length equals 14 residues. Per the germline V gene, CDR1 is MNHNS and CDR2 is SASEGT. The CDR3 DNA follows: TGTGCCAGCAGTGAAGCGGGAGGCACAGATACGCAGTATTTT. This gives the protein CASSEAGGTDTQYF.

The chain employs TRBV7-2 and TRBJ1-2, with TRBD1 matching over 12 bases. The CDR3 is made up of 15 amino acids. Per germline, CDR1 SGHTA and CDR2 FQGNSA. The trim removed 4 bases at V and 4 bases at J, leaving 4 bases unmatched. CDR3 nucleotide sequence: TGTGCCAGCAGCTGGGGACAGGGGGCTACCTATGGCTACACCTTC. Protein product: CASSWGQGATYGYTF. Together with reference TRBV7-2 and TRBJ1-2, the CDR3 gives the full variable domain: GAGVSQSPSNKVTEKGKDVELRCDPISGHTALYWYRQSLGQGLEFLIYFQGNSAPDKSGLPSDRFSAERTGGSVSTLTIQRTQQEDSAVYLCASSWGQGATYGYTFGSGTRLTVV.

This CDR3 is CASSPQGGKADTQYF. The CDR3 DNA sequence: TGTGCCAGCAGCCCCCAGGGCGGAAAGGCAGATACGCAGTATTTT. The chain uses TRBV11-2 and TRBJ2-3, with D possibly matching TRBD1 (5 bases). CDR3 length: 15 residues. Germline-derived CDR1 and CDR2 are SGHAT and FQNNGV. Trimming left V 5 bases short and J 4 bases short, with 16 bases between. Looking up the rest from reference TRBV11-2 and TRBJ2-3 gives the full variable domain: EAGVAQSPRYKIIEKRQSVAFWCNPISGHATLYWYQQILGQGPKLLIQFQNNGVVDDSQLPKDRFSAERLKGVDSTLKIQPAKLEDSAVYLCASSPQGGKADTQYFGPGTRLTVL.

The V and J genes are TRBV11-2 and TRBJ2-3; TRBD1 matches 9 bases. Germline loops: CDR1 SGHAT, CDR2 FQNNGV. This CDR3 region has 18 residues. V lost 1 base and J lost 4; bases outside the gene matches: 12. In nucleotides, the CDR3 is TGTGCCAGCAGCTTAGTTCGGACAGGGGAGTATACGGCAGATACGCAGTATTTT. Residues: CASSLVRTGEYTADTQYF.

This chain connects TRBV7-2 to TRBJ1-1; weak D call: TRBD1 (6 bases). Germline lookup yields CDR1 SGHTA and CDR2 FQGNSA. The CDR3 loop spans 15 amino acids. The V and J ends lost 0 bases and 3 bases respectively, with 11 bases between them. CDR3 in DNA: TGTGCCAGCAGCTTAGCGGGGGCGGTGGACACTGAAGCTTTCTTT. As protein: CASSLAGAVDTEAFF.

V and J are TRBV6-5 and TRBJ1-5, with TRBD1 matching 7 bases. Germline lookup yields CDR1 MNHEY and CDR2 SVGAGI. After removal of 3 bases from V and 1 base from J, the junction contained 3 bases not matched to a gene. The CDR3 has 15 amino acids. The CDR3 nucleotides are TGTGCCAGCAGTTATGGGGGACAGAGCAATCAGCCCCAGCATTTT. It specifies CASSYGGQSNQPQHF.

V is TRBV7-9 and J is TRBJ2-1; perhaps TRBD2 as D (6 bases). The CDR3 extends over 15 amino acids. CDR1 and CDR2 (germline): SEHNR, FQNEAQ (reference sequence). V lost 4 bases, J lost 15 bases, and 25 bases lay in between. The chain's CDR3 is CASSSGGEALAKRFF. CDR3 coding DNA: TGTGCCAGCAGCTCCGGCGGGGAAGCCCTAGCGAAGCGGTTCTTC. Filled out from reference TRBV7-9 and TRBJ2-1, the complete variable domain reads DTGVSQNPRHKITKRGQNVTFRCDPISEHNRLYWYRQTLGQGPEFLTYFQNEAQLEKSRLLSDRFSAERPKGSFSTLEIQRTEQGDSAMYLCASSSGGEALAKRFFGPGTRLTVL.